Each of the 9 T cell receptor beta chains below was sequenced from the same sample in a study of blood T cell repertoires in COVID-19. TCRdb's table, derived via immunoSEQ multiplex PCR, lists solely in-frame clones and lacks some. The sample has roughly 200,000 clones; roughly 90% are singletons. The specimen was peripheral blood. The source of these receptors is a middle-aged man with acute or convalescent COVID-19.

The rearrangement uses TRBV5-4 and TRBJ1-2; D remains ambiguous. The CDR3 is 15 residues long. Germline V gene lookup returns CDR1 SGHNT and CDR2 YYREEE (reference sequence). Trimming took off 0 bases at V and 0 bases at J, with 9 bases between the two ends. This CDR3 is CASSLVGGANYGYTF. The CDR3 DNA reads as TGTGCCAGCAGCTTGGTGGGTGGAGCTAACTATGGCTACACCTTC.

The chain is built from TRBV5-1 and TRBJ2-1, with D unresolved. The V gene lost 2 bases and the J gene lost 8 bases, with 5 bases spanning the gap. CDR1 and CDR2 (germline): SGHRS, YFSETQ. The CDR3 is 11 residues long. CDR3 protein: CASSFRDEQFF. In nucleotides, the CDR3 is TGCGCCAGCAGCTTTCGCGATGAGCAGTTCTTC.

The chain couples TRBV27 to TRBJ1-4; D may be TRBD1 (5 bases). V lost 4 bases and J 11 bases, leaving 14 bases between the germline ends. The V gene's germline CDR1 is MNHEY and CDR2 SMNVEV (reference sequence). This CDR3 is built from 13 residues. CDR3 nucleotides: TGTGCCAGCAGTTCCCAGTCAGGGAATAAACTGTTTTTT. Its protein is CASSSQSGNKLFF.

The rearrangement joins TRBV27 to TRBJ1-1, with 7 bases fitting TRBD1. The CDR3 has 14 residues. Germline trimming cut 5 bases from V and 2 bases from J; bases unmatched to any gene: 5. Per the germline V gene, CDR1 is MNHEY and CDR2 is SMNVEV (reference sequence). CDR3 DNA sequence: TGTGCCAGCAGTGCAGGGGGGTCTAACACTGAAGCTTTCTTT. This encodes CASSAGGSNTEAFF.

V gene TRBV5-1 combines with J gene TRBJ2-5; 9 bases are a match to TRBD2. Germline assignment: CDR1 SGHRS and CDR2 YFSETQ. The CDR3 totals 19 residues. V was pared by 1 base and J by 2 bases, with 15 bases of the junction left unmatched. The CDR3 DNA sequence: TGCGCCAGCAGCTTGTATGGGTTAGCGGGGGCCTCGACACAAGAGACCCAGTACTTC. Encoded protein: CASSLYGLAGASTQETQYF.

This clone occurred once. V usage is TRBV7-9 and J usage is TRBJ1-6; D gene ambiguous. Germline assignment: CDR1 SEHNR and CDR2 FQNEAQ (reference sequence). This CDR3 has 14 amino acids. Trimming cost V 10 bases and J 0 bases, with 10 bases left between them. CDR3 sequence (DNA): TGTGCCAACCAACGGAGCTCCTATAATTCACCCCTCCACTTT. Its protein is CANQRSSYNSPLHF.

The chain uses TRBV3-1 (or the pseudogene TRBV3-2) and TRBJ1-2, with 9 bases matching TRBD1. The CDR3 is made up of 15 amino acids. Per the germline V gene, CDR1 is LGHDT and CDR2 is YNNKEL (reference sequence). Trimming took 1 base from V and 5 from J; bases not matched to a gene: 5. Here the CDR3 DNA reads TGTGCCAGCAGCCAAGCGACAGGGGGTGAGTATGGCTACACCTTC. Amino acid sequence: CASSQATGGEYGYTF.

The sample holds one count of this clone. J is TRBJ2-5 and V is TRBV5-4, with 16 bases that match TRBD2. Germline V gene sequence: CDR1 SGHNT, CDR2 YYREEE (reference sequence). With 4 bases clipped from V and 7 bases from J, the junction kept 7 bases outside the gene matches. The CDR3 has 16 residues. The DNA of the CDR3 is TGTGCCAGCAGCCCCGGGACTAGCGGGGGGGCTGGGACCCAGTACTTC. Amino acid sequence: CASSPGTSGGAGTQYF.

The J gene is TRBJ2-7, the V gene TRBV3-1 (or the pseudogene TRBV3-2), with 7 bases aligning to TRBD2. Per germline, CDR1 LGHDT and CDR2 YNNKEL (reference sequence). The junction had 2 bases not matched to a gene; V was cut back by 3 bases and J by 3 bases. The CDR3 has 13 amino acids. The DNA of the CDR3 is TGTGCCAGCAGCCAGCCTAGCGGCTACGAGCAGTACTTC. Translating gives CASSQPSGYEQYF.